A single T cell receptor beta chain is shown here with its context. This sample is drawn from a study of blood T cell repertoires in COVID-19. Study overall: Nucleic acid was either cDNA or gDNA, and it came from T cells, B-cell-depleted T cells, or PBMCs.

The V end lost 4 bases, the J end lost 5 bases, and 13 bases lay between the germline ends. Per germline, CDR1 SGHDT and CDR2 YYEEEE. The CDR3 runs to 15 residues. In the authors' methods: Estimates of nucleated cell counts were drawn from the amplification of reference gene primers. Only in-frame clones appear in the TCRdb table, and some are missing; sequencing was by immunoSEQ multiplex PCR. V and J calls and clone size are as listed in that table; D and trimming were resolved from the DNA. The repertoire holds 180,000 or so clones, with about four fifths as singletons. This clonotype was sampled from a woman in her seventies with acute or convalescent COVID-19. The chain employs TRBV5-6 and TRBJ1-6; maybe TRBD1 (6 bases). The sequenced material came from peripheral blood. CDR3 sequence reads: CASSLIPGDNSPLHF. For the CDR3, the DNA is TGTGCCAGCAGCCTTATTCCAGGGGATAATTCACCCCTCCACTTT. Using reference TRBV5-6 and TRBJ1-6 for the parts outside the CDR3, the full variable domain is DAGVTQSPTHLIKTRGQQVTLRCSPKSGHDTVSWYQQALGQGPQFIFQYYEEEERQRGNFPDRFSGHQFPNYSSELNVNALLLGDSALYLCASSLIPGDNSPLHFGNGTRLTVT.